This T cell receptor beta chain was retrieved from a study of vaccination and CD4 T cells after COVID-19. Study in general: Four females and six males made up the convalescents, two of whom were Hispanic.

Sequencing of DNA taken from cultured CD4+ T cells relied on the Oncomine TCR Beta short-read assay. MiXCR, run by TCRdb on the PCR reads, gives a single entry per CDR3 protein. The table records roughly 15,000 distinct CDR3 sequences, roughly 60% of them present only once. This clonotype appeared once. Its antigen remains unknown. Treatment defined: approximately 11-day PBMC culture with coronavirus spike peptide pools or control peptides (ViraFEST assay). The CDR3 is 15 residues long. Germline V gene data show CDR1 as SGHTA and CDR2 as FQGNSA. V lost 2 bases, J lost 3 bases, and 11 bases lay in between.

This rearrangement joins TRBV7-2 to TRBJ1-3, with unresolved D. This TCR derives from a human donor who had recovered from COVID-19. Sequenced sample: CD4+ T cells from blood, cultured in vitro. CDR3 nucleotides: TGTGCCAGCAGCTTAACGCGAACCTTTGGAAACACCATATATTTT. Residues: CASSLTRTFGNTIYF. Filled out from reference TRBV7-2 and TRBJ1-3, the complete variable domain reads GAGVSQSPSNKVTEKGKDVELRCDPISGHTALYWYRQSLGQGLEFLIYFQGNSAPDKSGLPSDRFSAERTGGSVSTLTIQRTQQEDSAVYLCASSLTRTFGNTIYFGEGSWLTVV.